These 27 T cell receptor beta chains were sequenced from one sample in a study of shared clonotypes between healthy human individuals. CD45RO-negative, CCR7-positively selected cells formed the naive CD8 fraction, excluding terminally differentiated effector memory CD45RA+ cells. Repertoires were generated with immunoSEQ multiplex PCR, while TCRdb's copy carries only in-frame clones and drops some. The table includes a few million clones, about 93% detected once. Sequenced material: naive CD8+ T cells from PBMCs. Receptor source: a young man in good health. Some clones in this sample may be carry-over from other donors' samples.

This chain connects TRBV6-4 to TRBJ2-6; D is perhaps TRBD1 (6 bases). The germline V and J ends were trimmed by 5 bases and 1 base, with 9 bases remaining between them. In germline, CDR1 is MRHNA, CDR2 SNTAGT. The CDR3 loop spans 15 amino acids. CDR3 loop: CASSLTGSGANVLTF. CDR3 DNA: TGTGCCAGCAGTCTCACAGGGTCTGGGGCCAACGTCCTGACTTTC.

The chain couples TRBV14 to TRBJ2-1; D not certain. CDR3 length equals 12 residues. Germline CDR1 SGHDN, CDR2 FVKESK. V was trimmed by 0 bases and J by 9 bases, leaving 6 bases between them. This chain's CDR3 is CASSQDRVEQFF. CDR3 sequence (DNA): TGTGCCAGCAGCCAAGATCGCGTTGAGCAGTTCTTC.

The V gene is TRBV6-5, the J gene TRBJ1-3, with a tentative D call TRBD1 (6 bases). The ends were cut back, 6 bases at V and 4 bases at J, with 7 bases in the middle. Germline V lookup: CDR1 MNHEY, CDR2 SVGAGI. The CDR3 consists of 12 residues. CDR3 sequence reads: CASSGQGNTIYF. The CDR3 DNA reads as TGTGCCAGCAGCGGACAGGGAAACACCATATATTTT.

The chain combines TRBV28 with TRBJ2-7, with 11 nucleotides matching TRBD1. J was trimmed by 2 bases and V by 6 bases; bases with no gene match: 6. Germline V gene data show CDR1 as MDHEN and CDR2 as SYDVKM. The CDR3 runs 15 residues. Here the CDR3 DNA reads TGTGCCAGCAGGAGAAGGACAGGGGGCACCTACGAGCAGTACTTC. Its protein is CASRRRTGGTYEQYF.

The CDR3 spells CASSEAGGLTFFNNEQFF. For the CDR3, the DNA is TGTGCCAGCAGCGAAGCGGGAGGCCTGACTTTTTTTAACAATGAGCAGTTCTTC. This chain links TRBV7-8 with TRBJ2-1; 9 bases agree with TRBD2. The germline V gene has CDR1 SGHVS and CDR2 FQNEAQ. The trim removed 5 bases at V and 5 bases at J, leaving 16 bases unmatched. The length of the CDR3 is 18 residues.

This clone was counted between two and nine times. The chain couples TRBV28 to TRBJ1-1; no definite D call. Germline values: CDR1 MDHEN, CDR2 SYDVKM. The ends were cut back, 3 bases at V and 8 bases at J, with 7 bases in the middle. The CDR3 loop spans 11 amino acids. The CDR3 DNA sequence: TGTGCCAGCAGTTTTGGAATGGAAGCTTTCTTT. It specifies CASSFGMEAFF.

The CDR3 DNA sequence: TGTGCCAGCAGTTACTCGCGGGAGTTGAATGAGCAGTTCTTC. This codes for CASSYSRELNEQFF. The chain has TRBV6-5 and TRBJ2-1; TRBD2 aligns across 7 bases. CDR3 length equals 14 residues. The V gene end was trimmed by 0 bases and the J gene end by 7 bases; junction bases not matched to a gene: 3. Germline V CDR1 and CDR2: MNHEY, SVGAGI.

V gene TRBV5-1 combines with J gene TRBJ2-3; 16 bases fit TRBD2. The CDR3 loop spans 19 amino acids. Germline values: CDR1 SGHRS, CDR2 YFSETQ. Trimming cost V 4 bases and J 2 bases; bases outside gene matches: 10. The CDR3 DNA reads as TGCGCCAGCAGCCCGCCCCAGGGACTAGCGGGAGGGGTCACAGATACGCAGTATTTT. Amino acids: CASSPPQGLAGGVTDTQYF.

This sequence joins TRBV19 and TRBJ2-2; 8 positions match TRBD1. Germline V gene sequence: CDR1 LNHDA, CDR2 SQIVND (reference sequence). V gave up 9 bases and J gave up 4 bases; unmatched junction bases: 13. This CDR3 is 16 amino acids long. CDR3 amino acids: CASRSLDRALTGELFF. The CDR3 coding sequence is TGTGCCAGCCGATCCCTGGACAGGGCCCTCACCGGGGAGCTGTTTTTT.

J is TRBJ2-3 and V is TRBV19; 15 bases match TRBD2. The CDR3 covers 19 residues. The junction had 6 bases not matched to a gene; V was cut back by 2 bases and J by 0 bases. The germline V gene has CDR1 LNHDA and CDR2 SQIVND (reference sequence). Here the CDR3 reads CASSIFWTSGRESTDTQYF. CDR3 sequence (DNA): TGTGCCAGTAGTATATTTTGGACTAGCGGGAGGGAAAGCACAGATACGCAGTATTTT.

This CDR3 reads CASSSRGRAQETQYF. As DNA, the CDR3 is TGTGCCAGCAGTTCCCGCGGGAGGGCTCAAGAGACCCAGTACTTC. V usage is TRBV28 and J usage is TRBJ2-5; 9 positions match TRBD2. The V segment lost 4 bases and the J segment 2 bases; nucleotides outside the gene matches: 5. The CDR3 covers 15 residues. CDR1 is MDHEN and CDR2 is SYDVKM in the germline V gene.

The V gene is TRBV2, the J gene TRBJ2-1; D is possibly TRBD1 (5 bases). The CDR3 is 15 amino acids. Per germline, CDR1 SNHLY and CDR2 FYNNEI. The V and J ends lost 4 bases and 10 bases respectively, with 20 bases between them. CDR3: CASSGVLFEPGEQFF. The CDR3 region has the DNA TGTGCCAGCAGTGGGGTCCTCTTTGAGCCAGGGGAGCAGTTCTTC.

This chain uses TRBV4-1 with TRBJ2-7, with D possibly matching TRBD1 (6 bases). The CDR3 totals 15 residues. CDR1 is MGHRA, CDR2 YSYEKL, per germline. V was clipped by 2 bases and J by 2 bases, with 13 bases between them. CDR3 coding DNA: TGCGCCAGCAGCCAATTATCAGGGGTCCCCTACGAGCAGTACTTC. Protein product: CASSQLSGVPYEQYF.

V gene TRBV20-1 combines with J gene TRBJ2-7; unclear D gene. The CDR3 contains 11 residues. CDR1 DFQATT and CDR2 SNEGSKA come from the germline V gene (reference sequence). The V end lost 3 bases, the J end lost 4 bases, and 7 bases lay between the germline ends. The CDR3 region is CSARIKYEQYF. The CDR3, as DNA: TGCAGTGCTAGGATAAAATACGAGCAGTACTTC.

This rearrangement joins TRBV7-9 to TRBJ1-2; D call uncertain. This CDR3 contains 15 residues. Germline assignment: CDR1 SEHNR and CDR2 FQNEAQ (reference sequence). V lost 5 bases to trimming and J lost 1 base, with 14 bases between them. Written as DNA, the CDR3 is TGTGCCAGCAGCCCGCAAGAGCCACGTAACTATGGCTACACCTTC. It specifies CASSPQEPRNYGYTF.

V is TRBV5-1 and J is TRBJ2-7, with D possibly TRBD1 on 7 matching bases. Germline CDR1 reads SGHRS; CDR2 reads YFSETQ. Trimming shortened V by 0 bases and J by 1 base, and 11 bases separated the two germline ends. This CDR3 spans 15 amino acids. In DNA form, the CDR3 reads TGCGCCAGCAGCTTGGCCAGGGGGGCTTCCTACGAGCAGTACTTC. This gives the protein CASSLARGASYEQYF. Filled out from reference TRBV5-1 and TRBJ2-7, the complete variable domain reads KAGVTQTPRYLIKTRGQQVTLSCSPISGHRSVSWYQQTPGQGLQFLFEYFSETQRNKGNFPGRFSGRQFSNSRSEMNVSTLELGDSALYLCASSLARGASYEQYFGPGTRLTVT.

Concerning this clone: The sample has other DNA sequences that encode this CDR3 too. The genes are TRBV7-9 and TRBJ2-7, with 10 bases lining up with TRBD1. CDR3 length: 15 residues. In germline, CDR1 is SEHNR, CDR2 FQNEAQ (reference sequence). With V trimmed by 4 bases and J by 3 bases, 6 bases remained unmatched. This CDR3 is CASSSPGQGIYEQYF. CDR3 DNA sequence: TGTGCCAGCAGCTCCCCGGGACAGGGGATCTACGAGCAGTACTTC.

The chain is built from TRBV11-1 and TRBJ1-2; possibly TRBD1 for D (5 bases). V lost 0 bases to trimming and J lost 6 bases, with 11 bases between them. This CDR3 comprises 14 residues. The germline gives CDR1 SGHAT, CDR2 FQDESV (reference sequence). This CDR3 reads CASSLAGTGDGYTF. Here the CDR3 DNA reads TGTGCCAGCAGCTTAGCCGGGACCGGAGATGGCTACACCTTC.

This clone appeared a few times. V is TRBV29-1 and J is TRBJ2-7; 8 bases are shared with TRBD1. There are 12 residues in the CDR3. Trimming cost V 6 bases and J 7 bases; bases outside gene matches: 8. Germline CDR1 reads SQVTM; CDR2 reads ANQGSEA. The CDR3 sequence: CSVATGVDEQYF. Here the CDR3 DNA reads TGCAGCGTAGCGACAGGGGTCGATGAGCAGTACTTC.

This chain links TRBV15 with TRBJ2-5; D gene ambiguous. CDR1 LNHNV and CDR2 YYDKDF come from the germline V gene (reference sequence). The germline V and J ends were trimmed by 8 bases and 5 bases, with 9 bases remaining between them. This CDR3 is built from 11 residues. The CDR3 DNA follows: TGTGCCACCTTCAAAGGGGAGACCCAGTACTTC. Its translation: CATFKGETQYF.

The J gene is TRBJ1-1, the V gene TRBV11-2, with D maybe TRBD1 (5 bases). The germline V and J ends were trimmed by 0 bases and 0 bases, with 8 bases remaining between them. The germline V gene encodes CDR1 SGHAT and CDR2 FQNNGV. The CDR3 is 15 residues long. The CDR3 is CASSLEGRVNTEAFF. CDR3 coding DNA: TGTGCCAGCAGCTTAGAGGGCAGGGTGAACACTGAAGCTTTCTTT.

The V and J genes are TRBV5-6 and TRBJ2-7; D gene unclear. The V and J ends lost 7 bases and 2 bases respectively, with 4 bases between them. The length of the CDR3 is 10 residues. CDR1 and CDR2 (germline): SGHDT, YYEEEE. CDR3 sequence (DNA): TGTGCCAGCGGTCCCTACGAGCAGTACTTC. It yields the protein CASGPYEQYF.

The chain's CDR3 is CASSLSTGYEQYF. CDR3 in DNA: TGCGCCAGCAGCTTGTCTACGGGTTACGAGCAGTACTTC. The genes are TRBV5-1 and TRBJ2-5; no clear D. The DNA end is more similar to TRBJ2-7, so the J call may be wrong. CDR1 and CDR2 from the germline V gene are SGHRS and YFSETQ. This CDR3 spans 13 amino acids.

The J gene is TRBJ2-1, the V gene TRBV27, with 8 bases fitting TRBD1. CDR1 and CDR2 (germline): MNHEY, SMNVEV (reference sequence). This CDR3 is built from 17 residues. The V gene end was trimmed by 0 bases and the J gene end by 2 bases; junction bases not matched to a gene: 6. DNA of the CDR3: TGTGCCAGCAGTTTATCCCCCGGGACAGGAGCCTACAATGAGCAGTTCTTC. Protein sequence: CASSLSPGTGAYNEQFF.

The chain employs TRBV27 and TRBJ2-3; D possibly corresponds to TRBD1 (5 bases). Germline V gives CDR1 MNHEY, CDR2 SMNVEV (reference sequence). The V and J ends lost 0 bases and 5 bases respectively, with 21 bases between them. The CDR3 covers 18 residues. CDR3 sequence reads: CASSLSPTRQGLGDTQYF. The CDR3 DNA sequence: TGTGCCAGCAGTTTATCCCCCACCCGTCAGGGCTTAGGAGATACGCAGTATTTT.

The V gene is TRBV28, the J gene TRBJ2-7; 10 positions agree with TRBD1. With 4 bases clipped from V and 2 bases from J, the junction kept 5 bases outside the gene matches. The CDR3 runs 15 residues. Germline V gives CDR1 MDHEN, CDR2 SYDVKM. The chain's CDR3 is CASSSHDRGPYEQYF. In DNA, the CDR3 is TGTGCCAGCAGTTCACATGACAGGGGGCCCTACGAGCAGTACTTC. The variable domain in full, with the rest retrieved from reference TRBV28 and TRBJ2-7, is DVKVTQSSRYLVKRTGEKVFLECVQDMDHENMFWYRQDPGLGLRLIYFSYDVKMKEKGDIPEGYSVSREKKERFSLILESASTNQTSMYLCASSSHDRGPYEQYFGPGTRLTVT.

The V and J genes are TRBV27 and TRBJ2-5; 8 bases fit TRBD1. The CDR3 extends over 15 amino acids. CDR1 and CDR2 from the germline V gene are MNHEY and SMNVEV (reference sequence). J was trimmed by 0 bases and V by 6 bases; bases with no gene match: 6. This CDR3 is CASSPRDRYQETQYF. The DNA for the CDR3 is TGTGCCAGCAGCCCCCGGGACAGGTACCAAGAGACCCAGTACTTC.